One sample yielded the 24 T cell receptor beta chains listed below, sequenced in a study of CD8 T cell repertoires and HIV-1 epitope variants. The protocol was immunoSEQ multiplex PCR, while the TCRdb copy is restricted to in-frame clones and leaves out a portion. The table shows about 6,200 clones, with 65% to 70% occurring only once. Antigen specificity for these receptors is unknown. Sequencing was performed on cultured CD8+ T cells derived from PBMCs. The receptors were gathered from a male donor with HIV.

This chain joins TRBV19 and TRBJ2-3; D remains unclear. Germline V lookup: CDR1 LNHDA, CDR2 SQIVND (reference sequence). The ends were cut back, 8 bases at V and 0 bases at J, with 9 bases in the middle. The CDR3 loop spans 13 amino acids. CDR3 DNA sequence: TGTGCCAGTTCTTCGTTTAGCACAGATACGCAGTATTTT. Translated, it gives CASSSFSTDTQYF.

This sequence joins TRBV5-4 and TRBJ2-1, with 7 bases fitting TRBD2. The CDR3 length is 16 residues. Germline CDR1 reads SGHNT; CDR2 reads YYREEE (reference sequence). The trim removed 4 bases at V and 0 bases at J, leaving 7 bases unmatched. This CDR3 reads CASSPRAGDSYNEQFF. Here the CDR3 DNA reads TGTGCCAGCAGCCCACGGGCGGGAGACTCCTACAATGAGCAGTTCTTC.

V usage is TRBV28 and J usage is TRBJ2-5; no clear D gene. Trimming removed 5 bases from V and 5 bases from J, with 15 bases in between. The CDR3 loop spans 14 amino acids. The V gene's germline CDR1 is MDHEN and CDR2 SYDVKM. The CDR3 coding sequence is TGTGCCAGCAGTCCCCTGGGGTTCGGGGAGACCCAGTACTTC. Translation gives CASSPLGFGETQYF.

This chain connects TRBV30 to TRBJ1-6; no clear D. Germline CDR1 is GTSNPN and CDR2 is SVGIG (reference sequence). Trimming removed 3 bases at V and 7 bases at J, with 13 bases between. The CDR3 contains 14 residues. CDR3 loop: CAWRGQSNNSPLHF. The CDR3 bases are TGTGCCTGGAGGGGTCAGTCAAACAATTCACCCCTCCACTTT.

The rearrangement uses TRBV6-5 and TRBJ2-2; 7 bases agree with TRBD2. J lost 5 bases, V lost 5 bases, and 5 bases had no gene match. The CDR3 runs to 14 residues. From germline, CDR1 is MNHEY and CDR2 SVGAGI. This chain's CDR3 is CASSAQGGTGELFF. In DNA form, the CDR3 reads TGTGCCAGCAGTGCCCAGGGAGGGACCGGGGAGCTGTTTTTT.

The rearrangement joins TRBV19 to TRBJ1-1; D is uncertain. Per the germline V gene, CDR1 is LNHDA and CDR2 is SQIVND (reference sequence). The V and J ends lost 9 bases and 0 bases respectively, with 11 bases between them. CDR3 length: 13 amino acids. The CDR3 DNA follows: TGTGCCAGCGGCGGCCTCATGAACACTGAAGCTTTCTTT. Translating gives CASGGLMNTEAFF.

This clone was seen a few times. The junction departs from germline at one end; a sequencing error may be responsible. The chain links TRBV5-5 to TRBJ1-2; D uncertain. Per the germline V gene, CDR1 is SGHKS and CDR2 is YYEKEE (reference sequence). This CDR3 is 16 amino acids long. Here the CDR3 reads CASSQDPVELDYGYTF. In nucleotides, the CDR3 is TGCGCCAGCAGCCAAGATCCCGTCGAACTCGACTATGGCTACACCTTC.

The CDR3 spells CAISATSDEQYF. As DNA, the CDR3 is TGTGCCATCAGTGCAACTAGCGACGAGCAGTACTTC. V and J are TRBV10-3 and TRBJ2-7; 7 bases are a match to TRBD2. Germline V gene lookup returns CDR1 ENHRY and CDR2 SYGVKD. Germline trimming cut 4 bases from V and 5 bases from J; bases unmatched to any gene: 2. The CDR3 extends over 12 amino acids.

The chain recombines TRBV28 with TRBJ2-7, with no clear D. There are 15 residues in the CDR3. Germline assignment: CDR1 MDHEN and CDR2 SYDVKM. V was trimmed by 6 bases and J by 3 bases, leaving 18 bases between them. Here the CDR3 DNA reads TGTGCCAGCAGCCCCGGTCTAGATCTGAACTACGAGCAGTACTTC. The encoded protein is CASSPGLDLNYEQYF.

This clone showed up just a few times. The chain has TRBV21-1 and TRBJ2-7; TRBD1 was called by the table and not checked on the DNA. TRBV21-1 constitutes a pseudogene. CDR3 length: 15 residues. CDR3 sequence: CASNGYRDRENEQYF. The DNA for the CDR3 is TGTGCCAGCAACGGATACCGGGACAGGGAGAACGAGCAGTACTTC.

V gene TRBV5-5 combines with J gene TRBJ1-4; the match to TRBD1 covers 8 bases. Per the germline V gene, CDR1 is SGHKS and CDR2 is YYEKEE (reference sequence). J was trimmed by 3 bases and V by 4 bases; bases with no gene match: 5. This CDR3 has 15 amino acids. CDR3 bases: TGTGCCAGCAGCCCGGACAGGGTACCTAATGAAAAACTGTTTTTT. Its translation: CASSPDRVPNEKLFF.

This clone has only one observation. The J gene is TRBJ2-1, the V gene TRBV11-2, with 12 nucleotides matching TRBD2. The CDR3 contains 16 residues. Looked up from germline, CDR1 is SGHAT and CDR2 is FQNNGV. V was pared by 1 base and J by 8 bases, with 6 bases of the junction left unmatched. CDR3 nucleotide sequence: TGTGCCAGCAGCTTAGGACTAGCGGGAGATCGGGATGAGCAGTTCTTC. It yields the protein CASSLGLAGDRDEQFF. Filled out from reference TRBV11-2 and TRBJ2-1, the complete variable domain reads EAGVAQSPRYKIIEKRQSVAFWCNPISGHATLYWYQQILGQGPKLLIQFQNNGVVDDSQLPKDRFSAERLKGVDSTLKIQPAKLEDSAVYLCASSLGLAGDRDEQFFGPGTRLTVL.

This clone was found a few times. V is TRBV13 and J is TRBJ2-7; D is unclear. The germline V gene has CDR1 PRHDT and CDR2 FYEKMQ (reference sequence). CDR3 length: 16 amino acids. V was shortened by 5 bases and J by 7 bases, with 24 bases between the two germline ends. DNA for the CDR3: TGTGCCAGCAGCCGCGTTCGACAAGCAGCCGTGCGGGAGCAGTACTTC. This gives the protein CASSRVRQAAVREQYF.

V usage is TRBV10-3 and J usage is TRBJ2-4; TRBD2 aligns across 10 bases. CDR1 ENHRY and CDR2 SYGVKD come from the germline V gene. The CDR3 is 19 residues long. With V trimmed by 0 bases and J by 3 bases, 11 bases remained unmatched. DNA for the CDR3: TGTGCCATCAGTGAGTCGGGAAGCGGGGGGGCCTCGGGCAAAAACATTCAGTACTTC. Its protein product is CAISESGSGGASGKNIQYF.

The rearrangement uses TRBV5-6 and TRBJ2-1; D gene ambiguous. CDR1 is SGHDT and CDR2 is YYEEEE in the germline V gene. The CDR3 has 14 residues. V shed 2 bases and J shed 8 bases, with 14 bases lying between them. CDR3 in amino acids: CASSFNLDGYEQFF. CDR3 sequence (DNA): TGTGCCAGCAGCTTTAACCTCGACGGCTATGAGCAGTTCTTC.

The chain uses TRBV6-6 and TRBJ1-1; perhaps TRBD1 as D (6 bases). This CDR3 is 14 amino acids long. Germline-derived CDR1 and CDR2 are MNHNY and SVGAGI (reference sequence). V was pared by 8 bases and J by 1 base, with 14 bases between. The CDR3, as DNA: TGTGCCAGCTGCCTTGGGGGGGCGAACACTGAAGCTTTCTTT. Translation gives CASCLGGANTEAFF.

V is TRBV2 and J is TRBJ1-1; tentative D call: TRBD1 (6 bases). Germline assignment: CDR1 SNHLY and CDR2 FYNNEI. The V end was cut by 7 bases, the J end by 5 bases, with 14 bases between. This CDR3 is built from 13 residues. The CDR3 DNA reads TGTGCCAGCATGGGGGCCAGGAGGACTGAAGCTTTCTTT. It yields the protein CASMGARRTEAFF.

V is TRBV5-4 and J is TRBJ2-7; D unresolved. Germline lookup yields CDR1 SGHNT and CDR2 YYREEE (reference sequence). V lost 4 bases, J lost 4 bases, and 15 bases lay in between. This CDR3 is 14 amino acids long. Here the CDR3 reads CASSDPTKQYEQYF. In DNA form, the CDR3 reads TGTGCCAGCAGCGATCCTACAAAACAGTACGAGCAGTACTTC.

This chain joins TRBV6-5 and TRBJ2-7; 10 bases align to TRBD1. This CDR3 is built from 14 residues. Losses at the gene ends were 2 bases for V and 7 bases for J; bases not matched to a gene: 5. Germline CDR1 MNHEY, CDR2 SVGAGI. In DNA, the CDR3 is TGTGCCAGCAGTTACAGACAGGGGGCCGAGGAGCAGTACTTC. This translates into CASSYRQGAEEQYF.

The CDR3 sequence: CASSSEGYSNQPQHF. CDR3 coding DNA: TGTGCCAGCAGCTCGGAGGGCTATAGCAATCAGCCCCAGCATTTT. V and J are TRBV7-9 and TRBJ1-5; D call uncertain. The germline V and J ends were trimmed by 4 bases and 0 bases, with 10 bases remaining between them. The CDR3 spans 15 residues. Per germline, CDR1 SEHNR and CDR2 FQNEAQ (reference sequence).

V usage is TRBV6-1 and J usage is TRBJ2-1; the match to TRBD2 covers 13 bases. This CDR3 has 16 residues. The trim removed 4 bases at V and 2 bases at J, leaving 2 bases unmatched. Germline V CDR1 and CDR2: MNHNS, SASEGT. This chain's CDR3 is CASSVGTSGTYNEQFF. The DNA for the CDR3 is TGTGCCAGCAGTGTTGGGACTAGCGGGACCTACAATGAGCAGTTCTTC.

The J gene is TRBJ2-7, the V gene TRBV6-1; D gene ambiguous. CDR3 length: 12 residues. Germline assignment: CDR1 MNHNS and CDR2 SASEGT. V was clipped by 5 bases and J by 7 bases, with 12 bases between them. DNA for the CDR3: TGTGCCAGCAGTTATCCACCGGAGGAGCAGTACTTC. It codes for CASSYPPEEQYF.

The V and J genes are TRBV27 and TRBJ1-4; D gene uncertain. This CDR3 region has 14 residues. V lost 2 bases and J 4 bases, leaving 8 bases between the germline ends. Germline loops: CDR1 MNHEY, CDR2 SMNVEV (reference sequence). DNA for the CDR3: TGTGCCAGCAGTTTAAGGGAGGGTAATGAAAAACTGTTTTTT. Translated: CASSLREGNEKLFF.

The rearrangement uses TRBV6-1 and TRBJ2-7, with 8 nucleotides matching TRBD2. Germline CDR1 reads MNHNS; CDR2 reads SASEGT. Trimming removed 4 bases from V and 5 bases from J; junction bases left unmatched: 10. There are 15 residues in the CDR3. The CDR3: CASSVERGLSHEQYF. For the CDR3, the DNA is TGTGCCAGCAGTGTTGAGCGGGGGCTAAGCCACGAGCAGTACTTC.